The entry that follows covers one T cell receptor beta chain sequence. This specimen comes from a study of blood T cell repertoires in COVID-19. Method: immunoSEQ multiplex PCR; TCRdb's copy keeps in-frame clones and lacks some. The table shows about 200,000 clones, with 70% to 90% occurring only once. Trimming at V came to 0 bases and at J to 5 bases, leaving 7 bases not matched to a gene. The CDR3 runs 17 residues. Germline V lookup: CDR1 SGHNT, CDR2 YYREEE (reference sequence). The TCR sequence derives from a man aged 55 to 70 with COVID-19, enrolled during active disease. This chain joins TRBV5-4 and TRBJ2-2; 10 bases line up with TRBD2. Sequenced sample: peripheral blood. In DNA, the CDR3 is TGTGCCAGCAGCTTGGGGACTAGAGCGGGAGGGACCGGGGAGCTGTTTTTT. Residues: CASSLGTRAGGTGELFF.